This T cell receptor beta chain was recovered during a study of response to subunit inactivated influenza vaccine. TCRdb re-analysed the RT-PCR reads in MiXCR, keeping a single row per CDR3 protein. The sample lists about 650,000 distinct CDR3 sequences; roughly 15% were seen once. The CDR3 has 13 amino acids. Trimming took 4 bases from V and 0 from J, leaving 5 bases between them. The germline V gene has CDR1 MRHNA and CDR2 SNTAGT. In this sample, this clonotype turned up a few times. The V call is TRBV6-4, the J call TRBJ2-3; the D is unclear. This sequence originates from a man aged 50-60 years who received an inactivated influenza vaccine. The input for sequencing was PBMCs from blood, taken roughly 15 days before vaccination. The CDR3 sequence: CASSVQSTDTQYF. In DNA, the CDR3 is TGTGCCAGCAGTGTACAGAGCACAGATACGCAGTATTTT.